These 20 T cell receptor beta chains originate from one sample sequenced in a study of shared clonotypes between healthy human individuals. TCRdb's table, derived via immunoSEQ multiplex PCR, lists solely in-frame clones and lacks some. The sample lists about 1.1 million clones; about 72% were seen once. Sequencing input: memory CD4+ T cells from PBMCs. The subset: CD45RA-negative fraction. Receptors originate from a man in his late teens or twenties in good health. Some clones in this sample may be carry-over from other donors' samples.

This clone has a single count. This sequence joins TRBV15 and TRBJ2-1; tentatively, D is TRBD2 (6 bases). From germline, CDR1 is LNHNV and CDR2 YYDKDF (reference sequence). V gave up 6 bases and J gave up 1 base, with 13 bases separating them. This CDR3 region has 15 residues. CDR3 nucleotides: TGTGCCACCAGGGACTATCCTACGTCCTACAATGAGCAGTTCTTC. Translation: CATRDYPTSYNEQFF.

V gene TRBV5-8 combines with J gene TRBJ1-4, with TRBD1 matching 7 bases. This CDR3 is 15 amino acids long. V gave up 4 bases and J gave up 5 bases; unmatched junction bases: 8. CDR1 is SGHTS and CDR2 is YDEGEE in the germline V gene. In DNA form, the CDR3 reads TGTGCCAGCAGCGGCTCAACAGGGGTAAATGAAAAACTGTTTTTT. Translated: CASSGSTGVNEKLFF.

J is TRBJ2-3 and V is TRBV18, with TRBD2 identical over 7 bases. The germline V gene has CDR1 KGHSH and CDR2 LQKENI. V shed 3 bases, J shed 0 bases, and the junction held 6 bases outside the gene matches. This CDR3 is 16 amino acids long. CDR3 sequence (DNA): TGTGCCAGCTCACCTCCGGGGGGACTCAGCACAGATACGCAGTATTTT. Translating it yields CASSPPGGLSTDTQYF.

This chain connects TRBV18 to TRBJ2-7, with TRBD1 matching over 11 bases. V lost 3 bases, J lost 2 bases, and 3 bases stayed unmatched. There are 15 residues in the CDR3. Germline CDR1 reads KGHSH; CDR2 reads LQKENI. The CDR3 region has the DNA TGTGCCAGCTCACCGGGGGGACAGGGGGCCTACGAGCAGTACTTC. The encoded protein is CASSPGGQGAYEQYF. Looking up the rest from reference TRBV18 and TRBJ2-7 gives the full variable domain: NAGVMQNPRHLVRRRGQEARLRCSPMKGHSHVYWYRQLPEEGLKFMVYLQKENIIDESGMPKERFSAEFPKEGPSILRIQQVVRGDSAAYFCASSPGGQGAYEQYFGPGTRLTVT.

Comment on this clone: This may stem from a read error, because a much larger clone lies one nucleotide away. Other DNA sequences in the same sample also yield this CDR3. The V gene is TRBV2, the J gene TRBJ1-2; D may be TRBD1 (6 bases). CDR3 length: 19 amino acids. Trimming left V 6 bases short and J 0 bases short, with 26 bases between. CDR1 and CDR2 from the germline V gene are SNHLY and FYNNEI. This CDR3 is CASRFRQVQTPRANYGYTF. The CDR3 coding sequence is TGTGCCAGCAGGTTTCGACAGGTTCAGACCCCTCGAGCTAACTATGGCTACACCTTC.

The table lists this clone with a count of one. The chain joins TRBV30 to TRBJ1-3; no clear D. V was clipped by 1 base and J by 0 bases, with 7 bases between them. The CDR3 loop spans 14 amino acids. The germline CDR1 and CDR2 sequences are GTSNPN and SVGIG (reference sequence). The CDR3: CAWSDSYSGNTIYF. The DNA of the CDR3 is TGTGCCTGGAGTGACAGTTACTCTGGAAACACCATATATTTT.

DNA for the CDR3: TGTGCCAGCACCGTGGACAGGGAAGGGGAGCAGTACTTC. Translation gives CASTVDREGEQYF. The V gene is TRBV11-1, the J gene TRBJ2-7; 8 nucleotides match TRBD1. The germline CDR1 and CDR2 sequences are SGHAT and FQDESV (reference sequence). CDR3 length equals 13 residues. Trimming took 7 bases from V and 7 from J; bases not matched to a gene: 9.

V usage is TRBV11-2 and J usage is TRBJ2-7; weak D call: TRBD2 (5 bases). Trimming removed 5 bases from V and 2 bases from J, with 16 bases in between. Germline V gene lookup returns CDR1 SGHAT and CDR2 FQNNGV. This CDR3 has 15 amino acids. The CDR3 here is CASSPTGMLAYEQYF. In nucleotides, the CDR3 is TGTGCCAGCAGCCCTACCGGGATGCTTGCCTACGAGCAGTACTTC.

The V and J genes are TRBV2 and TRBJ1-4; 9 positions agree with TRBD1. The J segment lost 3 bases and the V segment lost 6 bases, leaving 8 bases of the junction unmatched. CDR3 size: 16 residues. The V gene's germline CDR1 is SNHLY and CDR2 FYNNEI. The chain's CDR3 is CASRAYRGQANEKLFF. In DNA form, the CDR3 reads TGTGCCAGCAGGGCGTACAGGGGGCAGGCTAATGAAAAACTGTTTTTT.

This sequence joins TRBV11-2 and TRBJ2-3, with a tentative D call TRBD1 (5 bases). The CDR3 spans 18 residues. Germline V gene lookup returns CDR1 SGHAT and CDR2 FQNNGV. V lost 1 base and J lost 9, with 26 bases in between. The CDR3 loop is CASSLGRSGFLSRSTQYF. The CDR3 DNA sequence: TGTGCCAGCAGCTTAGGACGTTCAGGGTTCTTATCGAGATCAACGCAGTATTTT. Full variable domain (remainder filled in from reference TRBV11-2 and TRBJ2-3): EAGVAQSPRYKIIEKRQSVAFWCNPISGHATLYWYQQILGQGPKLLIQFQNNGVVDDSQLPKDRFSAERLKGVDSTLKIQPAKLEDSAVYLCASSLGRSGFLSRSTQYFGPGTRLTVL.

J is TRBJ1-3 and V is TRBV5-6; unclear D gene. Germline lookup yields CDR1 SGHDT and CDR2 YYEEEE. The CDR3 runs 14 residues. Trimming cost V 2 bases and J 2 bases, with 8 bases left between them. The CDR3 loop reads CASSFDPTGNTIYF. CDR3 coding DNA: TGTGCCAGCAGCTTCGACCCTACTGGAAACACCATATATTTT. Looking up the rest from reference TRBV5-6 and TRBJ1-3 gives the full variable domain: DAGVTQSPTHLIKTRGQQVTLRCSPKSGHDTVSWYQQALGQGPQFIFQYYEEEERQRGNFPDRFSGHQFPNYSSELNVNALLLGDSALYLCASSFDPTGNTIYFGEGSWLTVV.

This chain links TRBV1 with TRBJ2-1. TRBV1 is flagged as a pseudogene. The length of the CDR3 is 13 residues. CDR3 loop: CTSEGPPYNEQFF. The CDR3 nucleotides are TGCACCAGCGAGGGGCCCCCCTACAATGAGCAGTTCTTC.

The chain uses TRBV28 and TRBJ2-1; TRBD2 matches 13 bases. Germline CDR1 and CDR2: MDHEN and SYDVKM. The CDR3 contains 15 residues. Germline trimming cut 7 bases from V and 7 bases from J; bases unmatched to any gene: 7. This CDR3 reads CASTHGLAGENEQFF. The CDR3 bases are TGTGCCAGCACCCATGGACTAGCGGGAGAGAATGAGCAGTTCTTC.

The chain carries TRBV11-2 and TRBJ2-3; D gene ambiguous. This CDR3 region has 14 residues. Trimming cost V 2 bases and J 6 bases, with 12 bases left between them. CDR1 and CDR2 (germline): SGHAT, FQNNGV. The CDR3 spells CASSLSLTRDTQYF. CDR3 DNA sequence: TGTGCCAGCAGCTTAAGTCTGACGCGGGATACGCAGTATTTT.

Points on this clone: Distinct nucleotide sequences in the sample also encode this CDR3. The chain uses TRBV5-1 and TRBJ2-3; 8 nucleotides align to TRBD2. This CDR3 has 15 amino acids. V trimming: 2 bases; J trimming: 1 base; junction bases outside the gene matches: 3. Germline V gene sequence: CDR1 SGHRS, CDR2 YFSETQ. In nucleotides, the CDR3 is TGCGCCAGCAGCTTTAGCGGGGATCGCACAGATACGCAGTATTTT. Its protein product is CASSFSGDRTDTQYF.

This chain joins TRBV30 and TRBJ2-1; D is perhaps TRBD1 (7 bases). Looked up from germline, CDR1 is GTSNPN and CDR2 is SVGIG (reference sequence). Between the trimmed V and J ends, which lost 2 bases and 4 bases, there was a span of 18 bases. The CDR3 has 16 residues. The CDR3 sequence: CAWSPPGARGYNEQFF. CDR3 nucleotides: TGTGCCTGGAGTCCCCCGGGGGCCAGGGGGTACAATGAGCAGTTCTTC.

V gene TRBV10-1 combines with J gene TRBJ1-1; 7 bases map to TRBD1. The CDR3 covers 13 residues. The ends lost 4 bases at V and 3 bases at J; junction bases unmatched: 2. The V gene's germline CDR1 is WNHNN and CDR2 SYGVQD (reference sequence). The CDR3 DNA follows: TGCGCCAGCAGTGCAGGGGGGGACACTGAAGCTTTCTTT. Translated: CASSAGGDTEAFF.

V and J are TRBV5-1 and TRBJ2-7; 9 positions match TRBD1. The V segment lost 4 bases and the J segment 2 bases; nucleotides outside the gene matches: 7. The germline V gene encodes CDR1 SGHRS and CDR2 YFSETQ. The CDR3 spans 15 residues. DNA of the CDR3: TGCGCCAGCAGCCCGGGACAGGGATCGGCCTACGAGCAGTACTTC. It yields the protein CASSPGQGSAYEQYF.

The rearrangement links TRBV6-5 to TRBJ2-7; D might be TRBD2 (6 bases). Trimming cost V 8 bases and J 0 bases, with 8 bases left between them. CDR1 and CDR2 (germline): MNHEY, SVGAGI. This CDR3 has 12 residues. The CDR3 nucleotides read TGTGCCAGCCGGGGGTTCTCCTACGAGCAGTACTTC. This sequence encodes CASRGFSYEQYF.

This chain uses TRBV28 with TRBJ1-1, with TRBD1 identical over 8 bases. Germline assignment: CDR1 MDHEN and CDR2 SYDVKM. This CDR3 is 14 amino acids long. V lost 7 bases, J lost 5 bases, and 9 bases stayed unmatched. CDR3 sequence (DNA): TGTGCCAGCAAGGCAGGGGGCGAGGGAACTGAAGCTTTCTTT. It encodes CASKAGGEGTEAFF. Using reference TRBV28 and TRBJ1-1 for the parts outside the CDR3, the full variable domain is DVKVTQSSRYLVKRTGEKVFLECVQDMDHENMFWYRQDPGLGLRLIYFSYDVKMKEKGDIPEGYSVSREKKERFSLILESASTNQTSMYLCASKAGGEGTEAFFGQGTRLTVV.